The rows below give T cell receptor beta chains drawn from one sample of a study of CXCR3-negative and CXCR3-positive naive CD8 T cells. Reanalyzing the 5' RACE reads, TCRdb keeps one entry per CDR3 protein, without DNA. Its table lists around 81,000 distinct CDR3 sequences. The sample was naive CXCR3- CD8+ T cells from blood. Receptor source: a human donor in good health. Some clones in this sample may be carry-over from other donors' samples. Both conserved end residues are part of each CDR3. The order of the fields is CDR3 length, J gene, V gene, CDR3 protein.

16	TRBJ1-2	TRBV15	CATSRDQDGQIYGYTF
14	TRBJ2-7	TRBV7-9	CASSLVYSPYEQYF
14	TRBJ2-5	TRBV10-3	CAISAGGREETQYF
14	TRBJ1-1	TRBV15	CATRDRQLSTEAFF
15	TRBJ1-2	TRBV6-1	CASSPLAAGNYGYTF
15	TRBJ1-2	TRBV7-2	CASSPPEQLYTGYTF
13	TRBJ2-1	TRBV5-1	CASTTSGDNEQFF
13	TRBJ2-7	TRBV4-3	CASSQDLTYEQYF
12	TRBJ2-7	TRBV2	CASSPAPWEQYF
13	TRBJ2-7	TRBV28	CASRTGVVYEQYF
15	TRBJ2-1	TRBV7-8	CASSSGLAGSNEQFF
14	TRBJ2-7	TRBV10-3	CAIRGGTGVDEQYF
17	TRBJ2-2	TRBV4-1	CASSELPSSGLSGELFF
14	TRBJ1-1	TRBV10-1	CASRDSRSNTEAFF
16	TRBJ2-7	TRBV5-1	CASSLAQGPSSYEQYF
14	TRBJ2-2	TRBV5-6	CASSTDTNTGELFF
17	TRBJ2-1	TRBV4-3	CASSQDRSGGVFYEQFF
15	TRBJ2-5	TRBV9	CASSVNREESETQYF
16	TRBJ1-5	TRBV28	CASSLVSNGGNQPQHF
19	TRBJ2-5	TRBV6-6	CASSAGLLAGGPERETQYF
16	TRBJ2-3	TRBV12-3/TRBV12-4	CASSLDRGPFTDTQYF
14	TRBJ2-1	TRBV29-1	CSVILAGLYNEQFF
18	TRBJ2-7	TRBV7-9	CASSFLLAGVPYSYEHYF